The present TCR beta chain was sequenced within a study of T cells in Graves' hyperthyroidism and ophthalmopathy. Whole-study findings and limits: A model using 13 V-J features told ophthalmopathy apart from stable hyperthyroidism.

Patients counted as stable if ophthalmopathy did not develop within 18 months. Comment on this clonotype: As yet, its antigen is unknown. The germline gene is not matched at one end of the junction; a read error may be the cause.

The CDR3 has 16 residues. The germline CDR1 and CDR2 sequences are KGHSH and LQKENI. TCR beta CDR3 sequences were amplified from RNA transcripts. Carried out on the TCR CDR3, a first-round RT-PCR used the HTBI primer set. TCRdb re-called the multiplex PCR reads through MiXCR, storing one row per CDR3 protein. The sample lists about 560,000 distinct CDR3 sequences, 16% occurring once. Material for sequencing was blood. The clonotype was recovered from a woman between 18 and 30 years old with Graves' hyperthyroidism. The chain carries TRBV18 and TRBJ2-5, with D tentatively TRBD2 (5 bases). CDR3: CASSPEGGGRIETRYF. DNA of the CDR3: TGTGCCAGCTCACCAGAAGGAGGTGGACGGATTGAGACCCGGTACTTC.